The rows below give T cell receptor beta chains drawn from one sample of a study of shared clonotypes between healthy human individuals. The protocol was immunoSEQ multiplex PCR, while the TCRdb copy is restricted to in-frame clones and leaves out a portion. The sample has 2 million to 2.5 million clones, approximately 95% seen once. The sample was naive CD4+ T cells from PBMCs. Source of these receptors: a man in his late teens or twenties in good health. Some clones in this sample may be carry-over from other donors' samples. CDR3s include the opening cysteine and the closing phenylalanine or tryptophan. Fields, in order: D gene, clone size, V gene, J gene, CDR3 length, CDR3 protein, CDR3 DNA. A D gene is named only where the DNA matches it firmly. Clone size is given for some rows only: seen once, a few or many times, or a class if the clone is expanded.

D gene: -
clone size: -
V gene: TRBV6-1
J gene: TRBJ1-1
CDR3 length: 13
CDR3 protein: CASSSKTNTEAFF
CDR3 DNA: TGTGCCAGCAGCTCGAAAACCAACACTGAAGCTTTCTTT

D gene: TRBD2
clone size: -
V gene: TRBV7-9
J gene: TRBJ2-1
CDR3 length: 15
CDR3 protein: CASSLEAGGPTEQFF
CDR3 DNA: TGTGCCAGCAGCTTAGAAGCGGGAGGGCCGACTGAGCAGTTCTTC

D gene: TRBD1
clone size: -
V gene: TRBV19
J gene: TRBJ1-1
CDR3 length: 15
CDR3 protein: CASSNRQGMNTEAFF
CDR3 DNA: TGTGCCAGTAGTAATAGACAGGGGATGAACACTGAAGCTTTCTTT

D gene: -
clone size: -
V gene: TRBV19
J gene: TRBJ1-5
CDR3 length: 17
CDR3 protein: CASSIDLKRGASQPQHF
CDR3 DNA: TGTGCCAGTAGTATAGACTTAAAACGGGGAGCGAGTCAGCCCCAGCATTTT

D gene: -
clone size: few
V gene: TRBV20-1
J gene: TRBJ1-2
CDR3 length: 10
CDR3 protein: CSAGQLDYTF
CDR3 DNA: TGCAGTGCCGGACAGCTTGACTACACCTTC

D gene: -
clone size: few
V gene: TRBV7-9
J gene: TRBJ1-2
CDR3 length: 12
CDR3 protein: CASSLSSDGYTF
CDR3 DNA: TGTGCCAGCAGCTTAAGTTCGGACGGCTACACCTTC

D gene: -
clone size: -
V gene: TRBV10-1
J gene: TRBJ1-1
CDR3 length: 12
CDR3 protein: CASSEWQGRAFF
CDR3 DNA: TGCGCCAGCAGTGAGTGGCAGGGAAGAGCTTTCTTT

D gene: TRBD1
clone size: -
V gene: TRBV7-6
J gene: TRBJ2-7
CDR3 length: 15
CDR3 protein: CASSPRTGGRYEQYF
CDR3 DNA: TGTGCCAGCAGCCCGAGGACAGGGGGCCGTTACGAGCAGTACTTC

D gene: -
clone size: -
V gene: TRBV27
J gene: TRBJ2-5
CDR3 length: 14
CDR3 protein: CASSSYWSRETQYF
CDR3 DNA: TGTGCCAGCAGTTCGTATTGGTCACGGGAGACCCAGTACTTC

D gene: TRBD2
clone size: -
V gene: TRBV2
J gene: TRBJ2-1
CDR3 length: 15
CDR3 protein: CASSEGLAGEVEQFF
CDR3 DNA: TGTGCCAGCAGTGAGGGCCTAGCGGGAGAGGTTGAGCAGTTCTTC

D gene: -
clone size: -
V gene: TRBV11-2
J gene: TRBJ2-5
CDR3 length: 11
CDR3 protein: CASSPQETQYF
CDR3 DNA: TGTGCCAGCAGCCCTCAAGAGACCCAGTACTTC

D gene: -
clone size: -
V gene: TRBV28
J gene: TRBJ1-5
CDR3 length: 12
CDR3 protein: CASSVPLTSQHF
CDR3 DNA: TGTGCCAGCAGTGTACCTTTAACCTCCCAGCATTTT

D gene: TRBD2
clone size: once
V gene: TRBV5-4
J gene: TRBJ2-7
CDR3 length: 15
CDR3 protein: CASSLWGGRVHEQYF
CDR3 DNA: TGTGCCAGCAGCTTGTGGGGCGGGAGGGTCCACGAGCAGTACTTC

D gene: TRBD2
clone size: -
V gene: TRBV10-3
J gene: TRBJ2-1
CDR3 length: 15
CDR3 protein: CAISSTSVGGDEQFF
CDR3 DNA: TGTGCCATCAGTTCTACTAGCGTCGGAGGTGATGAGCAGTTCTTC

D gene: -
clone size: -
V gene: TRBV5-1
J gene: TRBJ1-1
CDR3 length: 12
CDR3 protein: CASSSKGSGAFF
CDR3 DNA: TGCGCCAGCAGCTCGAAGGGGAGTGGGGCTTTCTTT

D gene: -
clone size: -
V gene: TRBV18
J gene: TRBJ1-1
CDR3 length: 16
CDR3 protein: CASSPNTQGGAYEAFF
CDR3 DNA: TGTGCCAGCTCACCGAACACACAGGGTGGGGCATATGAAGCTTTCTTT

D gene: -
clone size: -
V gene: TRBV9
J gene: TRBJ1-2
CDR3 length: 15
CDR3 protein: CASSAGRGNNYGYTF
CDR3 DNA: TGTGCCAGCAGCGCTGGCAGGGGTAATAACTATGGCTACACCTTC

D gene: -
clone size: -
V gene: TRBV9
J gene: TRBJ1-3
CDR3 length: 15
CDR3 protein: CASSQFPGTRNTIYF
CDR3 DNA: TGTGCCAGCAGCCAGTTCCCCGGGACACGAAACACCATATATTTT

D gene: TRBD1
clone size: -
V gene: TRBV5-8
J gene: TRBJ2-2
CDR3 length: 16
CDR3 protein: CASSWTGQLNTGELFF
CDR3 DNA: TGTGCCAGCAGCTGGACAGGACAGCTGAACACCGGGGAGCTGTTTTTT

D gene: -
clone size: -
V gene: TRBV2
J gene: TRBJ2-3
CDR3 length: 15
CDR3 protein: CASSAMTGRTDTQYF
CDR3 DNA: TGTGCCAGCAGTGCTATGACTGGCCGCACAGATACGCAGTATTTT

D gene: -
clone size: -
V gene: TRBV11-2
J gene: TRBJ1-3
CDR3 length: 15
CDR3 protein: CASSSLGGSGNTIYF
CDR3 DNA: TGTGCCAGCAGCTCCCTCGGGGGCTCTGGAAACACCATATATTTT

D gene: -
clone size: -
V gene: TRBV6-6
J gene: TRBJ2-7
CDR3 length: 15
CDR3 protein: CASSYGGAGTYEQYF
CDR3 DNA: TGTGCCAGCAGCTACGGGGGCGCGGGGACCTACGAGCAGTACTTC

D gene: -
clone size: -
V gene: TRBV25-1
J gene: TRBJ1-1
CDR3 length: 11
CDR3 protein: CASKWLTEAFF
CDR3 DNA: TGTGCCAGCAAGTGGTTAACTGAAGCTTTCTTT

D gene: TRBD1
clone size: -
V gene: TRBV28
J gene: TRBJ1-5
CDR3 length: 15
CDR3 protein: CASSTPTGEDQPQHF
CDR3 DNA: TGTGCCAGCAGCACGCCGACAGGGGAGGATCAGCCCCAGCATTTT

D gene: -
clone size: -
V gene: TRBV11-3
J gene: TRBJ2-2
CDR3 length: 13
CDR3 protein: CASSGLSTGELFF
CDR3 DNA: TGTGCCAGCAGCGGCTTAAGCACCGGGGAGCTGTTTTTT

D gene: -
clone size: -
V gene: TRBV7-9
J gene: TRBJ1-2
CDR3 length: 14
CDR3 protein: CASSFRGEGYGYTF
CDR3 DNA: TGTGCCAGCAGCTTTCGGGGGGAAGGTTATGGCTACACCTTC

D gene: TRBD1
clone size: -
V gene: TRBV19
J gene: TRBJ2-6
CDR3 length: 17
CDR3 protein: CASSGGQLLSGANVLTF
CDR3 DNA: TGTGCCAGTAGTGGGGGACAGCTGCTCTCTGGGGCCAACGTCCTGACTTTC

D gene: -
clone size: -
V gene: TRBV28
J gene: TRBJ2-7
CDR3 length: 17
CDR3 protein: CASSTPRSPEGRYEQYF
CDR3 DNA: TGTGCCAGCAGTACACCCCGTAGCCCAGAGGGGAGATACGAGCAGTACTTC

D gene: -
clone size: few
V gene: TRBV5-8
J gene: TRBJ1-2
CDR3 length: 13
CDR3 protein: CASSYDRNYGYTF
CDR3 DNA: TGTGCCAGCAGCTATGACAGAAACTATGGCTACACCTTC

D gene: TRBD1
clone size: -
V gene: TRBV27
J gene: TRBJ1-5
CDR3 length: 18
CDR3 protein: CASSWRRPGGGSNQPQHF
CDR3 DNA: TGTGCCAGCAGTTGGAGGAGACCAGGGGGCGGGAGCAATCAGCCCCAGCATTTT

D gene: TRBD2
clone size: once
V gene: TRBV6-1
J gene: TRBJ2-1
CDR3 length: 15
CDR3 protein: CASSGGLAPYNEQFF
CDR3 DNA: TGTGCCAGCAGTGGGGGACTAGCTCCCTACAATGAGCAGTTCTTC

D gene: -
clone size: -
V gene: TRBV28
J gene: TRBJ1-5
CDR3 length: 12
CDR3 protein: CASRAGYQPQHF
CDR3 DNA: TGTGCCAGCAGGGCAGGGTACCAGCCCCAGCATTTT

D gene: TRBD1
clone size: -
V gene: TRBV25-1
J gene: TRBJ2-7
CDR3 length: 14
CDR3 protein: CASSRGTGTYEQYF
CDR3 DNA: TGTGCCAGCAGTCGTGGGACAGGGACATACGAGCAGTACTTC

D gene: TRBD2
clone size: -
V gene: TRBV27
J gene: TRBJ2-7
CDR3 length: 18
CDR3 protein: CASSQRLTSGRSIYEQYF
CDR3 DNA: TGTGCCAGCAGTCAACGGCTGACTAGCGGGAGAAGTATATACGAGCAGTACTTC

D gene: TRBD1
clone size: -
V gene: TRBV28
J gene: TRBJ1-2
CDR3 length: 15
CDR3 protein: CASSSPGQPGSGYTF
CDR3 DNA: TGTGCCAGCAGTTCACCGGGACAGCCGGGGTCTGGCTACACCTTC

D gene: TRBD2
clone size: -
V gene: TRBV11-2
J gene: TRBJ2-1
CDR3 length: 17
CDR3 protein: CASSLDPASGNYNEQFF
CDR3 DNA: TGTGCCAGCAGCTTAGATCCTGCTAGCGGGAACTACAATGAGCAGTTCTTC

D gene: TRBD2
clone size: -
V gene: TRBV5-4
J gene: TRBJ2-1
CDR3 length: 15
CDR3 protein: CASSLTSGTENEQFF
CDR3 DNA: TGTGCCAGCAGCCTGACTAGCGGGACGGAGAATGAGCAGTTCTTC

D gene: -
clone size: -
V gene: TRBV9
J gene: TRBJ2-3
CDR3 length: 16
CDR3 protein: CASSVVTGSVADTQYF
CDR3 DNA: TGTGCCAGCAGCGTAGTAACAGGGTCGGTGGCAGATACGCAGTATTTT

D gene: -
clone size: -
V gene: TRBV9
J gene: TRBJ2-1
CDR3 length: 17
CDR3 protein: CASSVFDGASSYNEQFF
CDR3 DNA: TGTGCCAGCAGCGTATTTGATGGGGCGAGCTCCTACAATGAGCAGTTCTTC

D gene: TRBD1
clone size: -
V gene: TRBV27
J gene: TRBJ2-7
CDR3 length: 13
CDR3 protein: CASSPRTGVEQYF
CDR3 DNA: TGTGCCAGCAGCCCCCGGACAGGGGTCGAGCAGTACTTC

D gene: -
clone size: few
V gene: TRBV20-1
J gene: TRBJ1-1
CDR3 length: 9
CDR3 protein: CSARDQAFF
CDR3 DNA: TGCAGTGCTAGAGATCAAGCTTTCTTT

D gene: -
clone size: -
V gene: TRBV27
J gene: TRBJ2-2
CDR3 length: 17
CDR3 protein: CASSLSPGRVFTGELFF
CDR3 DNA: TGTGCCAGCAGTTTGTCCCCGGGCAGGGTGTTTACCGGGGAGCTGTTTTTT

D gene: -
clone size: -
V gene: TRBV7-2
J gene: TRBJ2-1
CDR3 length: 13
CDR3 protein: CASSITPATEQFF
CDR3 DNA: TGTGCCAGCAGCATTACACCAGCAACCGAGCAGTTCTTC

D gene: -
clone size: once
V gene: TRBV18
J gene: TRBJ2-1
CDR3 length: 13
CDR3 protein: CASSPGSFNEQFF
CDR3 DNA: TGTGCCAGCTCACCTGGTTCCTTCAATGAGCAGTTCTTC

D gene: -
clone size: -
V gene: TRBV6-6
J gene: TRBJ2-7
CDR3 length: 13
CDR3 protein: CASSYGLISEQYF
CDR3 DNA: TGTGCCAGCAGCTACGGACTGATAAGCGAGCAGTACTTC

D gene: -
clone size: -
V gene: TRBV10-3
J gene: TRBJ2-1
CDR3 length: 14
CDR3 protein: CAISDTGGTDEQFF
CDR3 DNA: TGTGCCATCAGTGACACGGGCGGGACGGATGAGCAGTTCTTC

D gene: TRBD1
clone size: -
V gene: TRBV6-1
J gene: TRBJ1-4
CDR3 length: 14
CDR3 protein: CASRRDRAKEKLFF
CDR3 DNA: TGTGCCAGCCGGAGGGACAGGGCTAAAGAAAAACTGTTTTTT

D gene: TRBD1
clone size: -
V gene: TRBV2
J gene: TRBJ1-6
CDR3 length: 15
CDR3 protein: CAVVRRGQDSGPLHF
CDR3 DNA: TGTGCCGTCGTACGCAGGGGACAGGACTCAGGGCCCCTCCACTTT